The rows below give T cell receptor beta chains drawn from one sample of a study of OX40 agonist ivuxolimab in advanced cancers. Using immunoSEQ multiplex PCR, the repertoire was profiled, and TCRdb retains in-frame clones only, with some absent. This table holds 70,000 to 90,000 clones, approximately 88% found once. The source material was CD4+ or CD8+ T cells sorted from blood, sampled in a trial of the OX40 agonist ivuxolimab. The receptor source for this set is an adult with an advanced solid tumor such as melanoma, head and neck, liver or kidney cancer. Each CDR3 is given with its conserved first and last residue. Size tells how often a clone was seen (once, few, many) or the class of an expanded clone, and some rows leave it out.

clone size,J gene,V gene,CDR3 protein
.,TRBJ2-4,TRBV6-5,CASRGGIGSNIQYF
.,TRBJ2-7,TRBV30,CAWSPGGPTGGPTYEQYF
.,TRBJ2-5,TRBV9,CASSVMSTLQETQYF
.,TRBJ2-3,TRBV5-6,CASTLSVGLADTQYF
.,TRBJ2-1,TRBV7-9,CASGGSEQFF
.,TRBJ1-2,TRBV14,CASSQVRSGYGYTF
.,TRBJ1-5,TRBV7-8,CASSSSGQPQHF
.,TRBJ2-1,TRBV6-1,CASSEWVGEERADEQFF
.,TRBJ2-7,TRBV7-9,CATTYSTYEQYF
.,TRBJ2-3,TRBV11-2,CASSPRAFTDTQYF
.,TRBJ1-3,TRBV12-5,CASGFEREIAGNTIYF
.,TRBJ2-1,TRBV10-2,CASRPDGGDYPSYNEQFF
.,TRBJ2-7,TRBV5-1,CASSPGQLLSYEQYF
.,TRBJ2-3,TRBV12-1,CARPSGLSTDTQYF
.,TRBJ2-7,TRBV5-1,CASSLSSGYEQYF
.,TRBJ2-5,TRBV5-4,CASSLGAEETQYF
.,TRBJ2-1,TRBV29-1,CSARTGSNEQFF
.,TRBJ2-1,TRBV5-5,CASSLRASGNEQFF
.,TRBJ2-3,TRBV7-9,CASSLASARTDTQYF
many,TRBJ1-1,TRBV7-9,CASIQQGGFDEAFF
.,TRBJ2-3,TRBV11-2,CASSFHLAVSTDTQYF
.,TRBJ1-2,TRBV30,CAWSLPGQSLYGYTF
.,TRBJ1-1,TRBV12-5,CASGSGQMNTEAFF
.,TRBJ2-3,TRBV7-9,CASSSSGRGTDTQYF
.,TRBJ2-3,TRBV18,CASSPPLAGGHINSTDTQYF
.,TRBJ2-3,TRBV10-3,CAVNDRGRGTDTQYF
once,TRBJ1-1,TRBV11-2,CASSSQGARTEAFF
.,TRBJ2-1,TRBV5-8,CASSLGTGVGNEQFF
.,TRBJ2-2,TRBV2,CASLQGDTGELFF
.,TRBJ1-1,TRBV5-1,CASSPGPNTEAFF
.,TRBJ2-5,TRBV30,CAWSNHRGWETQYF
once,TRBJ2-7,TRBV13,CASTRGRPSYEQYF
.,TRBJ1-2,TRBV6-6,CASSYTGQRTNYGYTF
.,TRBJ1-1,TRBV6-6,CASSPSRARNTEAFF
.,TRBJ1-5,TRBV11-2,CASSFYSNQPQHF
.,TRBJ1-2,TRBV5-6,CASSLPGQGPSYGYTF
.,TRBJ2-3,TRBV6-5,CASSYSGGYTDTQYF
.,TRBJ1-1,TRBV2,CASSEYVAGVNTEAFF
.,TRBJ2-7,TRBV7-2,CASSLGREGRYEQYF
.,TRBJ2-7,TRBV4-3,CASSQALAAEVVAYEQYF
few,TRBJ1-5,TRBV4-1,CASSQALGDKPQHF
.,TRBJ2-2,TRBV7-6,CATRWTVNTGELFF